This entry describes one T cell receptor beta chain. Its antigen remains unidentified. CDR1 is SGHNT and CDR2 is YYREEE in the germline V gene (reference sequence). V dropped 0 bases and J dropped 4 bases, with 7 bases sitting between them. This CDR3 is 13 amino acids long. These data belong to a study of human T cells and chemical hapten exposure. Study context: Weekly administration of diphenylcyclopropenone to the scalp of patients continued throughout the roughly 24-week study.

Time point here: patch test 2, 6 weeks after DPC sensitization. Stated treatment: therapeutic diphenylcyclopropenone sensitization with weekly scalp DPC. Study-wide results and caveats: It should be noted that donors had alopecia, so their immune response may differ from healthy people's.

Unique molecular identifiers were attached to individual cDNA molecules during library preparation. MiXCR, run by TCRdb on the RACE reads, gives a single entry per CDR3 protein. This sample yields roughly 92,000 distinct CDR3 sequences, of which about an eighth are seen a single time; 3.2% belongs to the top ten. The source was whole blood, collected in connection with sensitization to the hapten diphenylcyclopropenone (DPC). This chain links TRBV5-4 with TRBJ1-1; D is undetermined. The source of this sequence is a woman aged 40-49 years with alopecia areata. Some clones in this sample may be carry-over from other donors' samples. The DNA for the CDR3 is TGTGCCAGCAGCTTGGACCCAAGCACTGAAGCTTTCTTT. Encoded protein: CASSLDPSTEAFF.